Each of the 8 T cell receptor beta chains below was sequenced from the same sample in a study of T cell repertoires in cytomegalovirus infection. TCRdb recomputed calls from the reads with MiXCR, one row per CDR3 protein. This repertoire shows some 920,000 distinct CDR3 sequences, more than 25% found once; its top ten account for around an eighth. Their antigen targets remain unknown. The sequenced sample was cultured CD8+ T cells from PBMCs, obtained from culture after CMV antigen stimulation. Receptors originate from a human donor in good health (CMV status not recorded). Some clones in this sample may be carry-over from other donors' samples.

This chain connects TRBV2 to TRBJ2-5, with unresolved D. Trimming shortened V by 2 bases and J by 3 bases, and 7 bases separated the two germline ends. The CDR3 has 13 residues. Germline loops: CDR1 SNHLY, CDR2 FYNNEI. In DNA, the CDR3 is TGTGCCAGCAGTGAAATCTGGAAAGAGACCCAGTACTTC. Translating it yields CASSEIWKETQYF.

This clonotype appeared many times. The chain couples TRBV7-6 to TRBJ2-3, with D perhaps TRBD1 (6 bases). The V end was cut by 6 bases, the J end by 4 bases, with 14 bases between. The CDR3 sequence is 14 residues long. Germline CDR1 reads SGHVS; CDR2 reads FNYEAQ. CDR3 DNA: TGTGCCAGCAGAAACAGGGTAGGCGCAGATACGCAGTATTTT. It yields the protein CASRNRVGADTQYF.

The rearrangement links TRBV9 to TRBJ2-1; 10 bases are a match to TRBD2. V lost 0 bases to trimming and J lost 8 bases; unmatched junction nucleotides: 8. This CDR3 spans 16 amino acids. The germline gives CDR1 SGDLS, CDR2 YYNGEE. The CDR3 loop is CASSVGPSGGAYEQFF. The CDR3 coding sequence is TGTGCCAGCAGCGTAGGGCCCAGCGGGGGGGCGTATGAGCAGTTCTTC.

This clonotype was detected only a few times. The CDR3 region is CASSLDEGINQPQHF. CDR3 coding DNA: TGTGCCAGCAGCTTAGACGAGGGGATCAATCAGCCCCAGCATTTT. The chain combines TRBV7-9 with TRBJ1-5, with D perhaps matching TRBD1 (5 bases). Per the germline V gene, CDR1 is SEHNR and CDR2 is FQNEAQ (reference sequence). The CDR3 covers 15 residues. V lost 1 base to trimming and J lost 3 bases, with 10 bases between them.

V gene TRBV4-3 combines with J gene TRBJ1-5; D is unclear. This CDR3 contains 15 residues. The V and J ends lost 0 bases and 4 bases respectively, with 10 bases between them. CDR1 is LGHNA and CDR2 is YSLEER in the germline V gene. The CDR3 reads CASSQDLKLNQPQHF. For the CDR3, the DNA is TGCGCCAGCAGCCAAGATTTAAAGTTAAATCAGCCCCAGCATTTT.

This clonotype was picked up one time. V gene TRBV6-5 combines with J gene TRBJ2-3; D gene ambiguous. The CDR3 length is 14 residues. Germline CDR1 reads MNHEY; CDR2 reads SVGAGI. Trimming stripped 0 bases from V and 4 bases from J, with 8 bases between. The CDR3, as DNA: TGTGCCAGCAGTTACTCAGTTGGTGCAGATACGCAGTATTTT. Its translation: CASSYSVGADTQYF.

This clonotype showed up just a few times. The rearrangement uses TRBV5-6 and TRBJ1-1; 12 bases are shared with TRBD1. CDR1 and CDR2 from the germline V gene are SGHDT and YYEEEE. Losses at the gene ends were 4 bases for V and 5 bases for J; bases not matched to a gene: 15. CDR3 length: 18 amino acids. CDR3: CASSPPLGTGGRRTEAFF. CDR3 coding DNA: TGTGCCAGCAGCCCCCCTTTAGGGACAGGGGGCCGGAGGACTGAAGCTTTCTTT.

This clonotype has just a few counts. The chain links TRBV27 to TRBJ1-5; TRBD1 might be the D (5 bases). Trimming left V 7 bases short and J 0 bases short, with 7 bases between. The CDR3 runs to 13 residues. Germline CDR1 reads MNHEY; CDR2 reads SMNVEV (reference sequence). In nucleotides, the CDR3 is TGTGCCAGCATGGGGGATAGCAATCAGCCCCAGCATTTT. Amino acid sequence: CASMGDSNQPQHF.